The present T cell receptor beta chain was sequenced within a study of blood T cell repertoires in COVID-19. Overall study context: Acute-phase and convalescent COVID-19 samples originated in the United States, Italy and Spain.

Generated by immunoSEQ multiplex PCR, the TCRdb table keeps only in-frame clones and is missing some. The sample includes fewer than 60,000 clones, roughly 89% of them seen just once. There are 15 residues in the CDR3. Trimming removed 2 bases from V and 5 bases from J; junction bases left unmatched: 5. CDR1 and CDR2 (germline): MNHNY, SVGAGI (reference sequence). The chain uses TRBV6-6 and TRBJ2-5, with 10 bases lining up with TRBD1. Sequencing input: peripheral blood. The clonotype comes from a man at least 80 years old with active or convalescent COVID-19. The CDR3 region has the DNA TGTGCCAGCAGTTACAGGACAGGGGGTGGGGAGACCCAGTACTTC. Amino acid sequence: CASSYRTGGGETQYF.